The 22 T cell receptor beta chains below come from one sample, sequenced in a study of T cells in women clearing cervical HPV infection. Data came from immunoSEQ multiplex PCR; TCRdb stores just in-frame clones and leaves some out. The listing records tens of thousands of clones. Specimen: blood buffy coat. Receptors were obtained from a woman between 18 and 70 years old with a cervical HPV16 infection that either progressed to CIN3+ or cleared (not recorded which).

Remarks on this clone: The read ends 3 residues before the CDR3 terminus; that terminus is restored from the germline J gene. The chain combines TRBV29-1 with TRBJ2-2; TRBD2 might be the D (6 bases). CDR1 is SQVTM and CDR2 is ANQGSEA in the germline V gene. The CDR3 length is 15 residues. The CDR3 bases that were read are TGCAGCGCGGGAGACCGGGACTCAGCGTTTGAAAAG. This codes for CSAGDRDSAFEK. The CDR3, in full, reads CSAGDRDSAFEKLFF.

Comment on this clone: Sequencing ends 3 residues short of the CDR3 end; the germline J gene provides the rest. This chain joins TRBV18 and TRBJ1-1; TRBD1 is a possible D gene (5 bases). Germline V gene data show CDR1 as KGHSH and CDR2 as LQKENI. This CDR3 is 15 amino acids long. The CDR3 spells CASSPPGTSQETAFF. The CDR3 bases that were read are TGTGCCAGCTCACCACCGGGGACTTCCCAAGAGACA.

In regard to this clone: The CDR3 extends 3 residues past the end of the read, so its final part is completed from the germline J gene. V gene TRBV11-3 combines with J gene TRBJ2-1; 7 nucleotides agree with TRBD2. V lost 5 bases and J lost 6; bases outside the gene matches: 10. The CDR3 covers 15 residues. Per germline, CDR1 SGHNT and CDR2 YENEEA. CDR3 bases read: TGTGCCAGCAGCGGGGAAACGGGGAGGGCCAATGAG. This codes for CASSGETGRANE. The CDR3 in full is CASSGETGRANEQFF.

The chain's CDR3 is CASSPTSTNYGQYF. Partial CDR3 DNA: TGTGCCAGTAGTCCCACGTCCACGAACTATGGT. The rearrangement uses TRBV19 and TRBJ2-4; D unresolved. The read terminates 3 residues ahead of where the CDR3 ends, so the germline J gene completes it. CDR1 LNHDA and CDR2 SQIVND come from the germline V gene (reference sequence). The CDR3 runs to 14 residues.

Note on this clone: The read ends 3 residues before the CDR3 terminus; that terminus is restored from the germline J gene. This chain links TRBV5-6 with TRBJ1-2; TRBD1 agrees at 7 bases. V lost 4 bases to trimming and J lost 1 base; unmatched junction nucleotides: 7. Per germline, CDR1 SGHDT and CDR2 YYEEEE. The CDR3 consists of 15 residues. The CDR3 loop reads CASSPGGGDNYGYTF. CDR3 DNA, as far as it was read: TGTGCCAGCAGCCCCGGAGGGGGCGATAACTATGGC.

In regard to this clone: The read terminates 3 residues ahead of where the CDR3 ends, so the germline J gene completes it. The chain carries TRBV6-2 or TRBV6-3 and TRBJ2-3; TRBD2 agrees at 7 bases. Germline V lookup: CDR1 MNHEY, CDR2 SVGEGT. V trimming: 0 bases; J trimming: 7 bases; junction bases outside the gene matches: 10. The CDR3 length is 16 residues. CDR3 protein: CASSYSASGDIYTQYF. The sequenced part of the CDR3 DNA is TGTGCCAGCAGTTACTCGGCTAGCGGTGACATCTATACG.

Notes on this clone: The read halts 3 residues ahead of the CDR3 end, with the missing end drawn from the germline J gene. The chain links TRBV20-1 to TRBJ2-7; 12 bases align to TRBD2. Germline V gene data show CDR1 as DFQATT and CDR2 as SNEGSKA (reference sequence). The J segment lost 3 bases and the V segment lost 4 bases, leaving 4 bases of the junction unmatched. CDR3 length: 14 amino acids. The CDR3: CSATRTSGIYEQYF. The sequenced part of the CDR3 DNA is TGCAGTGCTACCAGGACTAGCGGGATCTACGAG.

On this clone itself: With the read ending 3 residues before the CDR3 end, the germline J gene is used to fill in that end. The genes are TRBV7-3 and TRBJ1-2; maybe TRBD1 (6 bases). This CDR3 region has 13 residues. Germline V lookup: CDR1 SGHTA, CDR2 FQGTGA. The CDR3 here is CASSLLGGYDYTF. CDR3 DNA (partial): TGTGCCAGCAGCTTACTTGGGGGCTACGAC.

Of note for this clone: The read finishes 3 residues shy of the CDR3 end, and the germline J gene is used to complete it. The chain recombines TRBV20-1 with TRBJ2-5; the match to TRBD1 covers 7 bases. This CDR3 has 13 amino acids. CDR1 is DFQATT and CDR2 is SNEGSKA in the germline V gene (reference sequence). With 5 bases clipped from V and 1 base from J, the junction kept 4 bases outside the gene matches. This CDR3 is CSAEGDSQETQYF. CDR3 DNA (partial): TGCAGTGCTGAAGGGGACAGCCAAGAGACC.

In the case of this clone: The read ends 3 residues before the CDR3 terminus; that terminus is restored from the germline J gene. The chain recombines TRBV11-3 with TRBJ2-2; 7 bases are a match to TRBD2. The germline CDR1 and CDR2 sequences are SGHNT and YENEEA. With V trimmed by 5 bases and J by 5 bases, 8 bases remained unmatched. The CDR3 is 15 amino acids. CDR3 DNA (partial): TGTGCCAGCAGCCTAGTGGGGGGGGAAACCGGGGAG. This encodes CASSLVGGETGE. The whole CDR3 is CASSLVGGETGELFF.

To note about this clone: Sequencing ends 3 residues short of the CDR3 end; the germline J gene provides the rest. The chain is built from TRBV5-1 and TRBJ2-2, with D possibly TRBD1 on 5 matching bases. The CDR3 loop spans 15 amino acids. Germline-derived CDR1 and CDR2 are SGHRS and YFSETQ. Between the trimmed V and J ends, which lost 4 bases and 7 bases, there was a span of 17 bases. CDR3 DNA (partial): TGCGCCAGCAGCCCGTCTGGGCAGGGTGACGGGGAG. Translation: CASSPSGQGDGE. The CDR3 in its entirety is CASSPSGQGDGELFF.

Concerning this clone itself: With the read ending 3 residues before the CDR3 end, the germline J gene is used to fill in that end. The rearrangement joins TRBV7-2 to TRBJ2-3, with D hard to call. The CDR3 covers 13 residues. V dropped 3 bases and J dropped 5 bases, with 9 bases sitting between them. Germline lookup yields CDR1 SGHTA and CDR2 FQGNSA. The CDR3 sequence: CASSFQRVDTQYF. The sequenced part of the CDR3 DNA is TGTGCCAGCAGCTTTCAACGGGTAGATACG.

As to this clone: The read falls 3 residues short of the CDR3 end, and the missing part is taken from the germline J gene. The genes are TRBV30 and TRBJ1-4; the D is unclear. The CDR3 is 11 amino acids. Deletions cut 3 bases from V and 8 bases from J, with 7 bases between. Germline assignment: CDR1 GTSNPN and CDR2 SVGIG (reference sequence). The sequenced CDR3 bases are TGTGCCTGGAGCGTAAGGGAAAAA. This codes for CAWSVREK. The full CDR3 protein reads CAWSVREKLFF.

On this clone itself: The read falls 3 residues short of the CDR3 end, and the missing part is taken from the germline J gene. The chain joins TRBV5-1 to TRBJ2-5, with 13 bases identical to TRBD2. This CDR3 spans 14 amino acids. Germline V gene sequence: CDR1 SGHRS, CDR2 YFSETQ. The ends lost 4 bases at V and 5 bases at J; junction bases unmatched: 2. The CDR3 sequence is CASSPGLAGETQYF. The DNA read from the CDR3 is TGCGCCAGCAGCCCGGGACTAGCGGGGGAGACC.

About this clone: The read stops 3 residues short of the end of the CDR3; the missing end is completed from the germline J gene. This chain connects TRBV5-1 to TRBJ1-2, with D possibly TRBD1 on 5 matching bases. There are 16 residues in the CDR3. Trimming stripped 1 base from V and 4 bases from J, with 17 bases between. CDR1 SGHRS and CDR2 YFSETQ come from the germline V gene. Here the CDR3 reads CASSLSWGAGSYGYTF. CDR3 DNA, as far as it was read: TGCGCCAGCAGCTTGTCGTGGGGCGCCGGTTCCTATGGC.

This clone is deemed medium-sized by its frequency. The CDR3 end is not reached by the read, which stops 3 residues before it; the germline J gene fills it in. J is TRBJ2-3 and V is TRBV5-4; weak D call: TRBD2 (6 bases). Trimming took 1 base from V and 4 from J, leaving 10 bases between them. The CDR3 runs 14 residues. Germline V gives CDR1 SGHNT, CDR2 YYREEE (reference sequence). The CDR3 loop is CASSLRASADTQYF. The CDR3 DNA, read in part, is TGTGCCAGCAGCTTGCGGGCTAGCGCAGATACG.

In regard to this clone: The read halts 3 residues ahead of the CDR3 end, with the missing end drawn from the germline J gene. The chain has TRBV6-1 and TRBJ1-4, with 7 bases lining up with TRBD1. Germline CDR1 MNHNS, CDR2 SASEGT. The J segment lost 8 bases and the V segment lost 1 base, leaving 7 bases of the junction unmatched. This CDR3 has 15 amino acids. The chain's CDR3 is CASSEDDRVGEKLFF. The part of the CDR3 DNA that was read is TGTGCCAGCAGTGAAGACGACAGGGTCGGGGAAAAA.

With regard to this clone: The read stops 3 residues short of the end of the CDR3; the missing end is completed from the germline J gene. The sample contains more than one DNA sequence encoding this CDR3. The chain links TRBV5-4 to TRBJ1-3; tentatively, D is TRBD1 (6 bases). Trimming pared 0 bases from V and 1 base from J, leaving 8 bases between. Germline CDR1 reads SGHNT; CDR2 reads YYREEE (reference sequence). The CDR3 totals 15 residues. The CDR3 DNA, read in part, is TGTGCCAGCAGCTTGGGGGGGCGGTCTGGAAACACC. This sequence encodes CASSLGGRSGNT. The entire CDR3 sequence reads CASSLGGRSGNTIYF. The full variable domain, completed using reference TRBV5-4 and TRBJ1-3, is ETGVTQSPTHLIKTRGQQVTLRCSSQSGHNTVSWYQQALGQGPQFIFQYYREEENGRGNFPPRFSGLQFPNYSSELNVNALELDDSALYLCASSLGGRSGNTIYFGEGSWLTVV.

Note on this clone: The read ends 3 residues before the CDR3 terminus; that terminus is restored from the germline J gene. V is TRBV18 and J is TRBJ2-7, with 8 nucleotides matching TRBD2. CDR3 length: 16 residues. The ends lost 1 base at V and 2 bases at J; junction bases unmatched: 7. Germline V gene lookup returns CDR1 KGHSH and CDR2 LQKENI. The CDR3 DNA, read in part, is TGTGCCAGCTCACCACGAAGCGGGACTAGGACCTACGAG. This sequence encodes CASSPRSGTRTYE. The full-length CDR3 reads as CASSPRSGTRTYEQYF.

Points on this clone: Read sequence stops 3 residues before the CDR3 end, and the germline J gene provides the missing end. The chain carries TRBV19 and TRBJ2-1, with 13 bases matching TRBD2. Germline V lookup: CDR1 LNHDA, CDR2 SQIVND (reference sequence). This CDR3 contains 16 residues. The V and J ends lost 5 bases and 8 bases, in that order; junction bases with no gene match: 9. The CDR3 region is CASSPWTSGGFDEQFF. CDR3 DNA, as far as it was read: TGTGCCAGTAGTCCTTGGACTAGCGGGGGATTTGATGAG.

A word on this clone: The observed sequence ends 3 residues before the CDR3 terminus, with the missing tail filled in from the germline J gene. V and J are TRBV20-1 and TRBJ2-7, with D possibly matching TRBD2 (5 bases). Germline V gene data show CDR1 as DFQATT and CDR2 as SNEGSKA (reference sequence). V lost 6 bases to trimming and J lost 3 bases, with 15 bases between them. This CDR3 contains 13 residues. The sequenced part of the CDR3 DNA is TGCAGTGCCAAGCGGACTGTCGACTACGAG. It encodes CSAKRTVDYE. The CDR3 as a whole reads CSAKRTVDYEQYF.

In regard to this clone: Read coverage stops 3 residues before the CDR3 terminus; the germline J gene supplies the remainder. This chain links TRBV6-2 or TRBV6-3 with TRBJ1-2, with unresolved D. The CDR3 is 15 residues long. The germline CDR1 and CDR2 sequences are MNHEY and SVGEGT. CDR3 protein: CASSYPAGPSYDYTF. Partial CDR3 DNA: TGTGCCAGCAGTTACCCGGCAGGTCCCTCCTACGAC.